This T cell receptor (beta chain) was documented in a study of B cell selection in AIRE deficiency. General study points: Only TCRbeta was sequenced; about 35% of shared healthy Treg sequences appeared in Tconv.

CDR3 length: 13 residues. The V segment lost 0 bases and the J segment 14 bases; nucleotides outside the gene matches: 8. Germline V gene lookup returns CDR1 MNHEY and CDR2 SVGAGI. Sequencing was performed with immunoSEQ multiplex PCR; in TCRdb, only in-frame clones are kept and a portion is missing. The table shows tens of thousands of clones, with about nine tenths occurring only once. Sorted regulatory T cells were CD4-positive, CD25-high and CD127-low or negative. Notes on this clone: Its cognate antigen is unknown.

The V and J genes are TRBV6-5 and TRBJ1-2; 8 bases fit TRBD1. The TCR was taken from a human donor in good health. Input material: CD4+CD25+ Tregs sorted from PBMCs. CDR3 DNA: TGTGCCAGCAGTTACTCTGGGACAGGAAAGGGTACCTTC. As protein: CASSYSGTGKGTF.